The rows below give T cell receptor beta chains drawn from one sample of a study of T-cell memory formation after mild COVID-19. One entry per CDR3 protein results from TCRdb running MiXCR on the 5' RACE reads. The sample consists of roughly 510,000 distinct CDR3 sequences, around 16% of them appearing once. Sequenced sample: PBMCs or a T cell subset sorted from them (not recorded which). The receptors originated from an adult woman who had mild COVID-19 (a few samples of this study predate the infection). Cell type and time point are not known. CDR3s include the opening cysteine and the closing phenylalanine or tryptophan.

cdr3_aa: CASSIVNPSGEKLFF; j_call: TRBJ1-4; v_call: TRBV19
cdr3_aa: CASSYREGREKLFF; j_call: TRBJ1-4; v_call: TRBV12-3/TRBV12-4
cdr3_aa: CASSILVSVTGELFF; j_call: TRBJ2-2; v_call: TRBV19
cdr3_aa: CASSASSGTNTGELFF; j_call: TRBJ2-2; v_call: TRBV7-2
cdr3_aa: CAWSAERAGANVLTF; j_call: TRBJ2-6; v_call: TRBV30
cdr3_aa: CASSLVIGPGQPQHF; j_call: TRBJ1-5; v_call: TRBV7-6
cdr3_aa: CASSPSTGEKPLF; j_call: TRBJ1-4; v_call: TRBV3-1
cdr3_aa: CASSRRWTTSVPDTKYF; j_call: TRBJ2-3; v_call: TRBV12-3/TRBV12-4
cdr3_aa: CASSLNPERDYTDTQYF; j_call: TRBJ2-3; v_call: TRBV7-2
cdr3_aa: CATSDNRGDYNEQFF; j_call: TRBJ2-1; v_call: TRBV24-1
cdr3_aa: CAISLASGGPYEQYF; j_call: TRBJ2-7; v_call: TRBV10-3
cdr3_aa: CASSVGPDSSYEQYF; j_call: TRBJ2-7; v_call: TRBV9
cdr3_aa: CSAPSGGHTDTQYF; j_call: TRBJ2-3; v_call: TRBV20-1
cdr3_aa: CASSPEGGGSYNEQFF; j_call: TRBJ2-1; v_call: TRBV7-9
cdr3_aa: CASFRPLQKGTEAFF; j_call: TRBJ1-1; v_call: TRBV2
cdr3_aa: CASRPLQGSTGELFF; j_call: TRBJ2-2; v_call: TRBV7-9
cdr3_aa: CSATTGHPSNQPQHF; j_call: TRBJ1-5; v_call: TRBV20-1